This TCR beta chain stems from a study of neurological immune-mediated disorders. The cDNA came from 5'RACE, which used 10-nucleotide random UMIs. MiXCR, applied by TCRdb to the 5' RACE reads, yields one record per CDR3 protein. The sample yields approximately 52,000 distinct CDR3 sequences, 3% to 3.5% seen once. Unsorted libraries were generated from 2 million PBMCs. These cells had been stored in RNAlater at -80 C. Notes on the study in general: Phylogenetic grouping put 18 of 34 multiple sclerosis patients' repertoires into one related-CDR3 cluster, a possible signature. No expanded-clone CDR3 amino acid sequence recurred across subjects, suggesting private TCR-beta repertoires.

Turning to this clonotype: Antigen specificity is unknown.

The V gene lost 6 bases and the J gene lost 5 bases, with 15 bases spanning the gap. The germline CDR1 and CDR2 sequences are SGHTA and FQGNSA. This CDR3 has 14 amino acids. Material: PBMCs. This TCR derives from a man aged 40-55 years with multiple sclerosis. V and J are TRBV7-2 and TRBJ2-3, with D possibly being TRBD2 (7 bases). CDR3 DNA: TGTGCCAGCAGGGGAGGGGGGGGACGAGATACGCAGTATTTT. Translation gives CASRGGGGRDTQYF.